This T cell receptor (beta chain) derives from a study of technical replicates of blood from a handful of donors. This clone was recorded a few times. Sequenced by immunoSEQ multiplex PCR; TCRdb stores in-frame clones only, minus some. The sample comprises approximately 70,000 clones, around 92% of which are singletons, and roughly 0.41% rests with the top ten. CDR1 SGHTA and CDR2 FQGTGA come from the germline V gene. Trimming removed 9 bases from V and 7 bases from J; junction bases left unmatched: 1. The CDR3 has 11 amino acids. The sample taken for sequencing was T cells isolated from PBMCs. V and J are TRBV7-3 and TRBJ2-2, with 8 bases lining up with TRBD2. The source is a human donor in good health. The CDR3 region has the DNA TGTGCCAGTACTAGCGGCGGGGAGCTGTTTTTT. This gives the protein CASTSGGELFF.